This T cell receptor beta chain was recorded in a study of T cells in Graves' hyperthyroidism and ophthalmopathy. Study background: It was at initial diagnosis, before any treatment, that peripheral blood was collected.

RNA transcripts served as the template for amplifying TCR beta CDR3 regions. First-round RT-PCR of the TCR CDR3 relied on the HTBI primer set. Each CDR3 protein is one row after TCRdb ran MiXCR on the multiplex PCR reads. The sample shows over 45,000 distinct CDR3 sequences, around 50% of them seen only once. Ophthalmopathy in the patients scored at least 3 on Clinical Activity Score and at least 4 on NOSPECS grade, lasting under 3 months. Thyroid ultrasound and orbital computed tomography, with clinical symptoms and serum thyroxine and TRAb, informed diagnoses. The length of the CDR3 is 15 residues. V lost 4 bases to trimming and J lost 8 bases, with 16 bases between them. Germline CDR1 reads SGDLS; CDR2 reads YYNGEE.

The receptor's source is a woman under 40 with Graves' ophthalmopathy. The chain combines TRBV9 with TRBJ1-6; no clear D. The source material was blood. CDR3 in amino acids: CASSQEGAEHSPLHF. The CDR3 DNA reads TGTGCCAGCAGCCAGGAGGGCGCCGAACATTCACCCCTCCACTTT.